One and the same sample provided the 2 T cell receptor beta chains below, sequenced in a study of blood T cell repertoires in COVID-19. TCRdb's copy holds only in-frame clones and misses some; the assay was immunoSEQ multiplex PCR. The table includes approximately 98,000 clones, 71% detected once. The sample taken for sequencing was peripheral blood. These receptors were collected from a woman in her thirties or forties with acute or convalescent COVID-19.

In DNA, the CDR3 is TGTGCCTGGAGTGGTAAGGGACAGGGGGCAGGGGAGCAGTACTTC. Protein sequence: CAWSGKGQGAGEQYF. The chain employs TRBV30 and TRBJ2-7; TRBD1 agrees at 12 bases. Germline lookup yields CDR1 GTSNPN and CDR2 SVGIG (reference sequence). CDR3 length: 15 amino acids. V shed 1 base and J 7 bases; nucleotides not matched to a gene: 8.

V is TRBV18 and J is TRBJ1-1; D is uncertain. CDR1 and CDR2 (germline): KGHSH, LQKENI. Trimming took 2 bases from V and 0 from J, leaving 10 bases between them. This CDR3 is 15 amino acids long. The CDR3 DNA follows: TGTGCCAGCTCACCAAACGTCGGGATGAACACTGAAGCTTTCTTT. Its translation: CASSPNVGMNTEAFF. Full variable domain (missing parts from reference TRBV18 and TRBJ1-1): NAGVMQNPRHLVRRRGQEARLRCSPMKGHSHVYWYRQLPEEGLKFMVYLQKENIIDESGMPKERFSAEFPKEGPSILRIQQVVRGDSAAYFCASSPNVGMNTEAFFGQGTRLTVV.